One sample yielded the 2 T cell receptor beta chains listed below, sequenced in a study of OX40 agonist ivuxolimab in advanced cancers. TCRdb's copy holds only in-frame clones and misses some; the assay was immunoSEQ multiplex PCR. The table includes tens of thousands of clones, about four fifths detected once. Sequenced here: CD4+ or CD8+ T cells sorted from blood, sampled in a trial of the OX40 agonist ivuxolimab. Receptors originate from an adult with an advanced solid tumor such as melanoma, head and neck, liver or kidney cancer.

There are a few counts of this clone. V and J are TRBV25-1 and TRBJ1-5, with D perhaps TRBD1 (6 bases). V shed 5 bases and J shed 2 bases, with 7 bases lying between them. The CDR3 is 13 amino acids. Germline V gene data show CDR1 as MGHDK and CDR2 as SYGVNS. The CDR3 is CASSRTGNQPQHF. DNA for the CDR3: TGTGCCAGCAGTAGGACAGGCAATCAGCCCCAGCATTTT.

This clone was seen more than once but under ten times. The chain joins TRBV18 to TRBJ2-4, with no clear D. CDR1 and CDR2 (germline): KGHSH, LQKENI. The CDR3 consists of 12 residues. Trimming stripped 2 bases from V and 8 bases from J, with 7 bases between. CDR3 DNA sequence: TGTGCCAGCTCACCAGGGTCTGACATTCAGTACTTC. This translates into CASSPGSDIQYF. The full variable domain, rest sourced from reference TRBV18 and TRBJ2-4, is NAGVMQNPRHLVRRRGQEARLRCSPMKGHSHVYWYRQLPEEGLKFMVYLQKENIIDESGMPKERFSAEFPKEGPSILRIQQVVRGDSAAYFCASSPGSDIQYFGAGTRLSVL.